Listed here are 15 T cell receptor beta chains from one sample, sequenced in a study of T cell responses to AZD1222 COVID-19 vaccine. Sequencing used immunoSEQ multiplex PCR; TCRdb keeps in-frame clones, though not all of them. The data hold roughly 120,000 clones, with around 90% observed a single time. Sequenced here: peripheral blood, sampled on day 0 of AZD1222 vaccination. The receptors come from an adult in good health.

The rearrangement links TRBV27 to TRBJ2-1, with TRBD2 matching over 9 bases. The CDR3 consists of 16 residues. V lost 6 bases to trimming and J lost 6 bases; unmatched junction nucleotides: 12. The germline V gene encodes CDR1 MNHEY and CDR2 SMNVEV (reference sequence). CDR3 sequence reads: CASSLPTSGFPNEQFF. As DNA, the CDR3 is TGTGCCAGCAGCCTGCCCACTAGCGGGTTTCCCAATGAGCAGTTCTTC.

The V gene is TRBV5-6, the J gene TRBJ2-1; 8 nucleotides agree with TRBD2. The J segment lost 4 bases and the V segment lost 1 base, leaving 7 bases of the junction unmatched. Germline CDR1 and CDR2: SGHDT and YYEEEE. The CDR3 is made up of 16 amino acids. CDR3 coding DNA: TGTGCCAGCAGCTTGCTACAGGCTAGCGGGTACAATGAGCAGTTCTTC. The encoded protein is CASSLLQASGYNEQFF. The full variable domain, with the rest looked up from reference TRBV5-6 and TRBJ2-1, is DAGVTQSPTHLIKTRGQQVTLRCSPKSGHDTVSWYQQALGQGPQFIFQYYEEEERQRGNFPDRFSGHQFPNYSSELNVNALLLGDSALYLCASSLLQASGYNEQFFGPGTRLTVL.

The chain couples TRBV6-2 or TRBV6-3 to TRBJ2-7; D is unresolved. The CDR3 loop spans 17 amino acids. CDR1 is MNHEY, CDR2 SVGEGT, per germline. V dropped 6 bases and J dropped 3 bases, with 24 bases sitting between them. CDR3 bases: TGTGCCAGCAGCAACGGCGTCGGTTCGAGTTCTCACTACGAGCAGTACTTC. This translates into CASSNGVGSSSHYEQYF.

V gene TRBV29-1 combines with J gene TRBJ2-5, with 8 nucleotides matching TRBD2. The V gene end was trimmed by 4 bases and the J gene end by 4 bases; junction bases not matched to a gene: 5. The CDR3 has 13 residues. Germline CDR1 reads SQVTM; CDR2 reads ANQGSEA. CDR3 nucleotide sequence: TGCAGCGTTGTGGGGCTAGCGGGAGAGACCCAGTACTTC. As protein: CSVVGLAGETQYF.

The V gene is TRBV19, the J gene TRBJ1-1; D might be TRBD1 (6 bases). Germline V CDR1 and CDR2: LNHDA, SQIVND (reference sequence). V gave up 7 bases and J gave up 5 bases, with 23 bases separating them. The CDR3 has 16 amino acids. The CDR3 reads CASKPGRGSGGTEAFF. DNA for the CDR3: TGTGCCAGTAAGCCCGGCAGGGGCTCCGGGGGGACTGAAGCTTTCTTT. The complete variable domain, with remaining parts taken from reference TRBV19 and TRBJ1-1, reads DGGITQSPKYLFRKEGQNVTLSCEQNLNHDAMYWYRQDPGQGLRLIYYSQIVNDFQKGDIAEGYSVSREKKESFPLTVTSAQKNPTAFYLCASKPGRGSGGTEAFFGQGTRLTVV.

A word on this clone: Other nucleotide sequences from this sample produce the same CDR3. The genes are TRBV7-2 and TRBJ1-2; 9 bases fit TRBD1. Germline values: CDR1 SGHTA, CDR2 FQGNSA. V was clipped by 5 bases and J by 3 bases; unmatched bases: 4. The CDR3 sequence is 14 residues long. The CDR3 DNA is TGTGCCAGCAGCCTAACAGGGGGCGACTATGGCTACACCTTC. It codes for CASSLTGGDYGYTF.

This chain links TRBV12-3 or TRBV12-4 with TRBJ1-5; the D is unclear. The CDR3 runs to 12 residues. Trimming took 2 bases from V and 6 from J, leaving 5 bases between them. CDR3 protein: CASSLWGQPQHF. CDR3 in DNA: TGTGCCAGCAGTTTATGGGGTCAGCCCCAGCATTTT.

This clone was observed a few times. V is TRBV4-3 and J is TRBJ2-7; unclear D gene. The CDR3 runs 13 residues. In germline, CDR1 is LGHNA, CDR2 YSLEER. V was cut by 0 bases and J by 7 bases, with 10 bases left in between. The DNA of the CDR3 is TGCGCCAGCAGCCAAGATTTAGGGCGAGAGCAGTACTTC. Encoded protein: CASSQDLGREQYF.

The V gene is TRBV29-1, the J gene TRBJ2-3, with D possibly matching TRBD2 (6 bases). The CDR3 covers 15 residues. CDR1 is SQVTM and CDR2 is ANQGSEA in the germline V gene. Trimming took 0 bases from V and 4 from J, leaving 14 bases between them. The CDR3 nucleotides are TGCAGCGTTGAAGAATGGGCGGGACCTCCAGATACGCAGTATTTT. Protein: CSVEEWAGPPDTQYF.

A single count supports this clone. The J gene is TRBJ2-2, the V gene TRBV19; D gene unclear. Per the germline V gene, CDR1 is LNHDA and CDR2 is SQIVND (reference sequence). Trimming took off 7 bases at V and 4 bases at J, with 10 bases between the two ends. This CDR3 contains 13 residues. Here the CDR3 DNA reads TGTGCCAGTACTCGCCAGACCACCGGGGAGCTGTTTTTT. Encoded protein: CASTRQTTGELFF. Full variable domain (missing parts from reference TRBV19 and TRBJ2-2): DGGITQSPKYLFRKEGQNVTLSCEQNLNHDAMYWYRQDPGQGLRLIYYSQIVNDFQKGDIAEGYSVSREKKESFPLTVTSAQKNPTAFYLCASTRQTTGELFFGEGSRLTVL.

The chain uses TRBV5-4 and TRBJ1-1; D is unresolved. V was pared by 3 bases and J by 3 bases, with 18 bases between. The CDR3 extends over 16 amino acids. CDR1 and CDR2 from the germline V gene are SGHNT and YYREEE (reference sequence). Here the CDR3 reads CASSSKWGVTDTEAFF. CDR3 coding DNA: TGTGCCAGCAGCTCTAAGTGGGGAGTTACGGACACTGAAGCTTTCTTT.

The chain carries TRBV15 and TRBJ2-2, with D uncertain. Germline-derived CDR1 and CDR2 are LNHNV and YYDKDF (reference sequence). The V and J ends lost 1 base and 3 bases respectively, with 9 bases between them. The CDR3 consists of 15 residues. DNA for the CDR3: TGTGCCACCAGCAGAGTATTTGGGGACACCGGGGAGCTGTTTTTT. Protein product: CATSRVFGDTGELFF.

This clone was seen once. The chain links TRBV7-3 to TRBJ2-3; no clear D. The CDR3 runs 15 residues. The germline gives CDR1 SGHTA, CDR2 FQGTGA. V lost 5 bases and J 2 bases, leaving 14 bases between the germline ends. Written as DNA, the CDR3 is TGTGCCAGCAGCCCTGACTCCTCCACCACAGATACGCAGTATTTT. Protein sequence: CASSPDSSTTDTQYF.

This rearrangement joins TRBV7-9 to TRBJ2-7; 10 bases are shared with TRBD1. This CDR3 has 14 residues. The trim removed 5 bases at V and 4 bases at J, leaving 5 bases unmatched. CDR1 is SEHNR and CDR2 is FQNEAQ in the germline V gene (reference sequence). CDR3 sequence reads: CASSIGQGGYEQYF. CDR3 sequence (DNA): TGTGCCAGCAGCATTGGACAGGGGGGGTACGAGCAGTACTTC.

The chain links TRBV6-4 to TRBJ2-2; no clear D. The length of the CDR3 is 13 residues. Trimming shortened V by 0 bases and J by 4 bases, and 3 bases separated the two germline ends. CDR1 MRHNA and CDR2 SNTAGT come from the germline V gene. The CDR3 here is CASSDSSTGELFF. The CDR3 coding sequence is TGTGCCAGCAGTGACTCGTCCACCGGGGAGCTGTTTTTT.